Listed below are T cell receptor beta chains from one sample, sequenced in a study. MiXCR was run by TCRdb on the 5' RACE reads, yielding one entry per CDR3 protein. Of tens of thousands of distinct CDR3 sequences listed, over 15% were seen once; the top ten hold 2.5% to 3%. The sequencing sample was made of naive CD4+ T cells sorted from a lymph node. These receptors were collected from a female donor with breast cancer. Both conserved end residues are part of each CDR3. Fields, in order: V gene, J gene, clone size, D gene, CDR3 protein, CDR3 DNA. D genes are given only for firm matches. Not all rows give a size; the values are once, few, many and, for expanded clones, a class.

v_gene: TRBV5-1; j_gene: TRBJ2-7; abundance: -; d_gene: TRBD2; CDR3aa: CASSFGRGGGAYEQYF; CDR3nt: TGCGCCAGCAGCTTTGGAAGAGGCGGGGGGGCCTACGAGCAGTACTTC
v_gene: TRBV6-1; j_gene: TRBJ1-5; abundance: -; d_gene: -; CDR3aa: CASSLDRIQPQHF; CDR3nt: TGTGCCAGCAGCCTTGACCGCATTCAGCCCCAGCATTTT
v_gene: TRBV12-3/TRBV12-4; j_gene: TRBJ2-7; abundance: -; d_gene: -; CDR3aa: CASSLGTEAYEQYF; CDR3nt: TGTGCCAGCAGTCTCGGGACTGAGGCCTACGAGCAGTACTTC
v_gene: TRBV7-3; j_gene: TRBJ2-1; abundance: many; d_gene: -; CDR3aa: CASSLTLGGDTYNEQFF; CDR3nt: TGTGCCAGCAGCTTAACGTTAGGAGGGGACACCTACAATGAGCAGTTCTTC
v_gene: TRBV20-1; j_gene: TRBJ1-1; abundance: -; d_gene: -; CDR3aa: CSAKRSRGAAEAFF; CDR3nt: TGCAGTGCGAAGAGGTCGAGGGGGGCGGCTGAAGCTTTCTTT
v_gene: TRBV4-2; j_gene: TRBJ2-1; abundance: -; d_gene: -; CDR3aa: CASSQSFRNEQFF; CDR3nt: TGTGCCAGCAGCCAAAGCTTCCGCAATGAGCAGTTCTTC
v_gene: TRBV10-3; j_gene: TRBJ1-4; abundance: few; d_gene: TRBD1; CDR3aa: CAISQGAGLNEKLFF; CDR3nt: TGTGCCATTTCTCAGGGGGCAGGCCTTAATGAAAAACTGTTTTTT
v_gene: TRBV5-1; j_gene: TRBJ2-3; abundance: -; d_gene: -; CDR3aa: CASSLRAGPTDTQYF; CDR3nt: TGCGCCAGCAGCTTGCGAGCGGGCCCCACAGATACGCAGTATTTT
v_gene: TRBV5-1; j_gene: TRBJ2-7; abundance: few; d_gene: -; CDR3aa: CASSRGDSYEQYF; CDR3nt: TGCGCCAGCAGCCGAGGGGATTCCTACGAGCAGTACTTC
v_gene: TRBV6-5; j_gene: TRBJ1-2; abundance: many; d_gene: -; CDR3aa: CASSTRQGYYGYTF; CDR3nt: TGTGCCAGCAGCACTAGGCAGGGATACTATGGCTACACCTTC
v_gene: TRBV11-2; j_gene: TRBJ2-5; abundance: -; d_gene: -; CDR3aa: CASSLVLGGEPFRETQYF; CDR3nt: TGTGCCAGCAGCTTAGTTTTGGGGGGCGAACCATTCAGGGAGACCCAGTACTTC
v_gene: TRBV6-1; j_gene: TRBJ1-3; abundance: few; d_gene: -; CDR3aa: CASSDLPPGVTSGNTIYF; CDR3nt: TGTGCCAGCAGTGATCTACCGCCAGGGGTTACCTCTGGAAACACCATATATTTT
v_gene: TRBV7-2; j_gene: TRBJ2-5; abundance: -; d_gene: TRBD2; CDR3aa: CASSSLAGGQETQYF; CDR3nt: TGTGCCAGCAGCTCACTAGCGGGAGGCCAAGAGACCCAGTACTTC
v_gene: TRBV5-1; j_gene: TRBJ1-1; abundance: -; d_gene: TRBD1; CDR3aa: CASSFHRGTEAFF; CDR3nt: TGCGCCAGCAGCTTTCACAGGGGGACTGAAGCTTTCTTT
v_gene: TRBV7-8; j_gene: TRBJ1-2; abundance: many; d_gene: -; CDR3aa: CASSSSPRRGYGYTF; CDR3nt: TGTGCCAGCAGCTCCTCGCCACGACGGGGGTATGGCTACACCTTC
v_gene: TRBV3-1; j_gene: TRBJ2-1; abundance: -; d_gene: -; CDR3aa: CASSLPSREQFF; CDR3nt: TGTGCCAGCAGCCTCCCTAGCCGTGAGCAGTTCTTC
v_gene: TRBV12-3/TRBV12-4; j_gene: TRBJ1-1; abundance: few; d_gene: TRBD1; CDR3aa: CASSLEQGLEAFF; CDR3nt: TGTGCCAGCAGCCTCGAACAGGGGCTGGAAGCTTTCTTT
v_gene: TRBV6-2/TRBV6-3; j_gene: TRBJ2-5; abundance: many; d_gene: TRBD2; CDR3aa: CASNMGLLKRGQYF; CDR3nt: TGTGCCAGCAATATGGGACTACTCAAGAGAGGCCAGTACTTC
v_gene: TRBV7-9; j_gene: TRBJ2-1; abundance: -; d_gene: -; CDR3aa: CASSLGVADEYNEQFF; CDR3nt: TGTGCCAGCAGCTTAGGGGTAGCAGACGAATACAATGAGCAGTTCTTC
v_gene: TRBV11-2; j_gene: TRBJ2-2; abundance: -; d_gene: -; CDR3aa: CASSLGTRDTLFF; CDR3nt: TGTGCCAGCAGCTTAGGAACCCGGGACACCCTTTTTTTT
v_gene: TRBV20-1; j_gene: TRBJ1-5; abundance: -; d_gene: TRBD1; CDR3aa: CSAVTGGGNSNQPQHF; CDR3nt: TGCAGTGCTGTGACAGGGGGAGGTAATAGCAATCAGCCCCAGCATTTT
v_gene: TRBV20-1; j_gene: TRBJ1-4; abundance: few; d_gene: -; CDR3aa: CSVKFGGGEKLFF; CDR3nt: TGCAGTGTGAAGTTCGGGGGGGGAGAAAAACTGTTTTTT
v_gene: TRBV6-5; j_gene: TRBJ1-4; abundance: medium-sized; d_gene: -; CDR3aa: CASSYGGHDEKLFF; CDR3nt: TGTGCCAGCAGTTACGGGGGACATGATGAAAAACTGTTTTTT